This passage covers 29 T cell receptor beta chains from one sample sequenced in a study of cytomegalovirus exposure and HLA in healthy donors. Primers: 60 Vbeta forward and 13 Jbeta reverse. Sequencing was performed with immunoSEQ multiplex PCR; in TCRdb, only in-frame clones are kept and a portion is missing. The repertoire includes more than 90,000 clones, roughly 79% of them detected once, and approximately 4.2% sits in the top ten. Input material: PBMCs. These receptors came from a woman in her 70s in good health and CMV-seropositive.

The chain couples TRBV7-3 to TRBJ1-2; the D gene is possibly TRBD1 (6 bases). The CDR3 consists of 15 residues. Trimming removed 1 base at V and 8 bases at J, with 17 bases between. From germline, CDR1 is SGHTA and CDR2 FQGTGA. CDR3 sequence reads: CASSLSGRGVRGYTF. CDR3 sequence (DNA): TGTGCCAGCAGCTTAAGTGGCAGGGGTGTTAGGGGCTACACCTTC.

The chain employs TRBV29-1 and TRBJ2-4, with 8 bases lining up with TRBD1. V shed 6 bases and J 2 bases; nucleotides not matched to a gene: 6. CDR1 SQVTM and CDR2 ANQGSEA come from the germline V gene. This CDR3 has 14 amino acids. The CDR3 protein is CSVGQGASKNIQYF. Written as DNA, the CDR3 is TGCAGCGTCGGTCAGGGGGCATCCAAAAACATTCAGTACTTC.

The rearrangement links TRBV5-4 to TRBJ2-3, with TRBD1 identical over 9 bases. Germline V gene sequence: CDR1 SGHNT, CDR2 YYREEE (reference sequence). CDR3 length: 14 amino acids. The J segment lost 4 bases and the V segment lost 5 bases, leaving 5 bases of the junction unmatched. The chain's CDR3 is CASSPRQGADTQYF. For the CDR3, the DNA is TGTGCCAGCAGTCCCCGACAGGGGGCAGATACGCAGTATTTT.

CDR3: CASKTGGGYEQYF. CDR3 bases: TGTGCCAGCAAAACAGGGGGCGGGTACGAGCAGTACTTC. The chain has TRBV27 and TRBJ2-7; 9 bases are shared with TRBD1. The CDR3 length is 13 residues. V was pared by 7 bases and J by 4 bases, with 5 bases of the junction left unmatched. The germline V gene has CDR1 MNHEY and CDR2 SMNVEV (reference sequence).

V usage is TRBV5-6 and J usage is TRBJ2-3; TRBD1 matches 7 bases. The CDR3 extends over 15 amino acids. Trimming at V came to 4 bases and at J to 0 bases, leaving 5 bases not matched to a gene. Germline V gene data show CDR1 as SGHDT and CDR2 as YYEEEE. In nucleotides, the CDR3 is TGTGCCAGCAGCCCGGGACAGACCAGCACAGATACGCAGTATTTT. It is translated as CASSPGQTSTDTQYF.

The chain couples TRBV28 to TRBJ1-2, with D maybe TRBD1 (6 bases). This CDR3 comprises 15 residues. The germline V gene has CDR1 MDHEN and CDR2 SYDVKM. Trimming removed 3 bases from V and 5 bases from J, with 16 bases in between. CDR3 sequence reads: CASSLMDRRLYGYTF. The CDR3 DNA reads TGTGCCAGCAGTTTGATGGACAGACGCTTGTATGGCTACACCTTC.

V is TRBV5-6 and J is TRBJ2-1; 10 positions match TRBD2. The CDR3 length is 15 residues. Germline V gives CDR1 SGHDT, CDR2 YYEEEE. Losses at the gene ends were 4 bases for V and 5 bases for J; bases not matched to a gene: 6. The CDR3: CASSPGLAEHNEQFF. The CDR3 bases are TGTGCCAGCAGCCCCGGACTAGCGGAACACAATGAGCAGTTCTTC.

The V gene is TRBV19, the J gene TRBJ2-4, with TRBD1 identical over 7 bases. After removal of 3 bases from V and 0 bases from J, the junction contained 2 bases not matched to a gene. Germline values: CDR1 LNHDA, CDR2 SQIVND (reference sequence). The CDR3 spans 15 residues. CDR3 sequence: CASSMNRGAKNIQYF. DNA of the CDR3: TGTGCCAGTAGTATGAACAGGGGAGCCAAAAACATTCAGTACTTC.

The V call is TRBV30, the J call TRBJ2-1, with D possibly being TRBD2 (5 bases). This CDR3 contains 12 residues. Germline V gene data show CDR1 as GTSNPN and CDR2 as SVGIG (reference sequence). Trimming cost V 5 bases and J 8 bases, with 13 bases left between them. CDR3 region: CAWSSTGYEQFF. The CDR3 region has the DNA TGTGCCTGGTCCTCAACGGGGTATGAGCAGTTCTTC.

This clone was counted only a few times. This chain uses TRBV6-6 with TRBJ2-7, with 8 positions matching TRBD2. This CDR3 comprises 13 residues. The germline V gene has CDR1 MNHNY and CDR2 SVGAGI (reference sequence). V shed 8 bases, J shed 5 bases, and the junction held 8 bases outside the gene matches. The CDR3 sequence: CASWSGSWNEQYF. The CDR3 nucleotides are TGTGCCAGCTGGAGCGGGAGTTGGAACGAGCAGTACTTC.

The J gene is TRBJ2-3, the V gene TRBV18; D uncertain. CDR3 length: 14 amino acids. The germline CDR1 and CDR2 sequences are KGHSH and LQKENI. V lost 2 bases to trimming and J lost 0 bases, with 6 bases between them. CDR3 loop: CASSPVFSTDTQYF. The CDR3 DNA reads TGTGCCAGCTCACCAGTATTTAGCACAGATACGCAGTATTTT.

The genes are TRBV4-2 and TRBJ2-5; 8 nucleotides agree with TRBD2. V lost 2 bases to trimming and J lost 0 bases; unmatched junction nucleotides: 5. Germline CDR1 is LGHNA and CDR2 is YNFKEQ. The length of the CDR3 is 16 residues. CDR3 nucleotide sequence: TGTGCCAGCAGCCAAATCGGACTAGCCCACCAAGAGACCCAGTACTTC. Its protein is CASSQIGLAHQETQYF.

The chain carries TRBV5-1 and TRBJ2-5; TRBD1 aligns across 7 bases. The length of the CDR3 is 14 residues. Germline trimming cut 4 bases from V and 1 base from J; bases unmatched to any gene: 4. From germline, CDR1 is SGHRS and CDR2 YFSETQ. The CDR3, as DNA: TGCGCCAGCAGCGCCCGGGACAGCCAAGAGACCCAGTACTTC. Protein sequence: CASSARDSQETQYF.

The sample holds a few counts of this clone. The chain links TRBV5-6 to TRBJ2-7; no clear D gene. V was cut by 4 bases and J by 3 bases, with 11 bases left in between. The CDR3 runs to 13 residues. CDR1 SGHDT and CDR2 YYEEEE come from the germline V gene. CDR3 in amino acids: CASSRLSFYEQYF. The CDR3, as DNA: TGTGCCAGCAGCCGCCTAAGTTTCTACGAGCAGTACTTC.

This clone is a singleton in its sample. V is TRBV19 and J is TRBJ1-2; D perhaps matches TRBD1 (5 bases). CDR1 and CDR2 (germline): LNHDA, SQIVND (reference sequence). Between the trimmed V and J ends, which lost 4 bases and 0 bases, there was a span of 21 bases. The CDR3 spans 18 residues. The CDR3, as DNA: TGTGCCAGTAGTAACCCCAAGGGGAATCTAGGGGCTAACTATGGCTACACCTTC. It specifies CASSNPKGNLGANYGYTF.

This clone was recorded only once. V and J are TRBV5-1 and TRBJ2-3; 7 bases match TRBD2. This CDR3 contains 16 residues. Germline V gene lookup returns CDR1 SGHRS and CDR2 YFSETQ. The trim removed 3 bases at V and 5 bases at J, leaving 12 bases unmatched. CDR3 coding DNA: TGCGCCAGCAGCTATACCGGGACTGGGGGGGAAGATACGCAGTATTTT. Encoded protein: CASSYTGTGGEDTQYF.

This clone was seen only once. This chain joins TRBV15 and TRBJ2-5; D is unresolved. Germline values: CDR1 LNHNV, CDR2 YYDKDF (reference sequence). This CDR3 has 12 residues. The V gene lost 3 bases and the J gene lost 5 bases, with 7 bases spanning the gap. The CDR3 loop is CATSRAGETQYF. The CDR3 nucleotides are TGTGCCACCAGCAGGGCCGGGGAGACCCAGTACTTC.

This clone occurred a few times. For the CDR3, the DNA is TGTGCCAGTAGTATATCCTTAAGACTAGCGGCCTACAATGAGCAGTTCTTC. It codes for CASSISLRLAAYNEQFF. The chain uses TRBV19 and TRBJ2-1; 9 positions agree with TRBD2. Unmatched junction bases numbered 7, after V lost 2 bases and J lost 2 bases. Germline assignment: CDR1 LNHDA and CDR2 SQIVND (reference sequence). The CDR3 length is 17 residues.

J is TRBJ2-7 and V is TRBV30, with D maybe TRBD2 (5 bases). V lost 0 bases and J lost 2, with 8 bases in between. From germline, CDR1 is GTSNPN and CDR2 SVGIG (reference sequence). CDR3 length: 13 amino acids. The CDR3 DNA sequence: TGTGCCTGGAGTGTACGAGGGACCTACGAGCAGTACTTC. Amino acid sequence: CAWSVRGTYEQYF.

The chain recombines TRBV18 with TRBJ1-2; tentatively, D is TRBD1 (5 bases). V lost 3 bases, J lost 0 bases, and 8 bases lay in between. The CDR3 is 14 residues long. Germline V CDR1 and CDR2: KGHSH, LQKENI. The CDR3 nucleotides read TGTGCCAGCTCACCGACAGCAACTAACTATGGCTACACCTTC. Amino acids: CASSPTATNYGYTF.

This chain joins TRBV4-3 and TRBJ1-2; 7 bases match TRBD1. Germline V gene lookup returns CDR1 LGHNA and CDR2 YSLEER. The J segment lost 5 bases and the V segment lost 4 bases, leaving 7 bases of the junction unmatched. The CDR3 covers 14 residues. The CDR3 DNA reads as TGCGCCAGCAGCCTTGGGACAGTACGTTATGGCTACACCTTC. It encodes CASSLGTVRYGYTF.

V is TRBV7-2 and J is TRBJ2-7, with D possibly matching TRBD2 (5 bases). CDR3 length equals 15 residues. The germline gives CDR1 SGHTA, CDR2 FQGNSA. V shed 4 bases and J shed 0 bases, with 13 bases lying between them. The CDR3 region is CASSSRSGFSYEQYF. The CDR3 coding sequence is TGTGCCAGCAGCTCTAGAAGCGGATTCTCCTACGAGCAGTACTTC.

V gene TRBV7-2 combines with J gene TRBJ2-1, with TRBD1 matching 9 bases. J lost 7 bases, V lost 4 bases, and 5 bases had no gene match. There are 14 residues in the CDR3. The germline V gene has CDR1 SGHTA and CDR2 FQGNSA. The CDR3 loop reads CASSSTGGSNEQFF. CDR3 nucleotides: TGTGCCAGCAGCTCGACAGGGGGGAGTAATGAGCAGTTCTTC.

V usage is TRBV19 and J usage is TRBJ1-2; D remains ambiguous. Per germline, CDR1 LNHDA and CDR2 SQIVND (reference sequence). CDR3 length: 13 amino acids. Between the trimmed V and J ends, which lost 5 bases and 2 bases, there was a span of 9 bases. CDR3 amino acids: CASSRDKNYGYTF. CDR3 DNA: TGTGCCAGTAGTCGAGACAAGAACTATGGCTACACCTTC.

This clone has only one observation. V and J are TRBV7-2 and TRBJ2-7; 13 nucleotides align to TRBD2. The V gene's germline CDR1 is SGHTA and CDR2 FQGNSA. The ends lost 4 bases at V and 5 bases at J; junction bases unmatched: 14. This CDR3 has 18 amino acids. Here the CDR3 reads CASSSTRTSGRKGDEQYF. CDR3 nucleotides: TGTGCCAGCAGCTCCACTAGGACTAGCGGGAGAAAGGGAGACGAGCAGTACTTC.

This sequence joins TRBV28 and TRBJ1-3, with D perhaps TRBD1 (6 bases). Deletions cut 5 bases from V and 0 bases from J, with 14 bases between. There are 16 residues in the CDR3. The germline V gene encodes CDR1 MDHEN and CDR2 SYDVKM. CDR3 sequence: CASSPPGTPSGNTIYF. CDR3 in DNA: TGTGCCAGCAGTCCCCCGGGGACACCCTCTGGAAACACCATATATTTT.

The rearrangement joins TRBV10-1 to TRBJ2-7, with D possibly being TRBD1 (6 bases). V lost 3 bases to trimming and J lost 4 bases, with 16 bases between them. The CDR3 totals 15 residues. Germline V gene data show CDR1 as WNHNN and CDR2 as SYGVQD (reference sequence). CDR3 nucleotides: TGCGCCAGCAGTGATTCGAGGGACACGCTGTACGAGCAGTACTTC. Translated: CASSDSRDTLYEQYF.

CDR3 amino acids: CASSAANYNTDTQYF. As DNA, the CDR3 is TGTGCCAGCAGTGCAGCGAACTATAACACAGATACGCAGTATTTT. The chain uses TRBV2 and TRBJ2-3; no reliable D call. V was clipped by 4 bases and J by 2 bases, with 13 bases between them. This CDR3 has 15 residues. Germline values: CDR1 SNHLY, CDR2 FYNNEI.

This clone appeared once. The chain recombines TRBV6-5 with TRBJ2-5; D not resolved. CDR1 and CDR2 from the germline V gene are MNHEY and SVGAGI. There are 11 residues in the CDR3. Trimming took 6 bases from V and 2 from J, leaving 4 bases between them. In nucleotides, the CDR3 is TGTGCCAGCAGGTCACAAGAGACCCAGTACTTC. Translation gives CASRSQETQYF.